This T cell receptor beta chain was sequenced in a study of graft-versus-host responses after intestinal transplantation. Findings and limits, study-wide: Peak circulating GvH clone levels were associated with early post-transplant HvG declines. High graft-versus-host to host-versus-graft T cell clonal ratios marked allografts of patients with graft-donor macrochimerism.

Irradiated, violet-dye-labeled stimulators (about 200,000) were plated alongside about 200,000 CFSE-labeled responders. After the reaction, proliferating CFSE-low CD3+CD4+ and CD3+CD8+ responders were sorted. Germline-derived CDR1 and CDR2 are WNHNN and SYGVQD (reference sequence). The CDR3 is 17 amino acids. V shed 6 bases and J 0 bases; nucleotides not matched to a gene: 11. This clone was seen more than once but under ten times. Method: immunoSEQ multiplex PCR; TCRdb's copy keeps in-frame clones and lacks some. The sample includes some 24,000 clones, under 45% of them seen just once. The chain uses TRBV10-1 and TRBJ1-1, with 9 bases lining up with TRBD1. The TCR sequence derives from a human patient who received an intestinal transplant. The sample was alloreactive CD4+ T cells from a mixed lymphocyte reaction culture, taken before intestinal transplant. Subset noted: CFSE-low proliferating T cells sorted from roughly 6-day pre-transplant mixed lymphocyte reaction (GvH or HvG direction). The CDR3 sequence: CASSARGTGTMNTEAFF. CDR3 bases: TGCGCCAGCAGCGCTCGAGGGACAGGGACGATGAACACTGAAGCTTTCTTT.